The 20 T cell receptor beta chains in this list originate from one sample, sequenced in a study of neurological immune-mediated disorders. One entry per CDR3 protein results from TCRdb running MiXCR on the 5' RACE reads. In the table there are tens of thousands of distinct CDR3 sequences, around 4.8% of which are singletons. Sequencing was performed on PBMCs. The receptor set was obtained from a woman between 50 and 59 years old with multiple sclerosis.

This clonotype has ten or more counts. The rearrangement links TRBV12-3 or TRBV12-4 to TRBJ2-1; 11 bases align to TRBD2. After removal of 5 bases from V and 4 bases from J, the junction contained 7 bases not matched to a gene. The CDR3 runs 16 residues. This CDR3 reads CASSISGGERYNEQFF. CDR3 in DNA: TGTGCCAGCAGTATTAGCGGGGGGGAGAGGTACAATGAGCAGTTCTTC.

The rearrangement uses TRBV12-3 or TRBV12-4 and TRBJ1-3; 7 bases fit TRBD1. The CDR3 has 14 amino acids. J was trimmed by 3 bases and V by 2 bases; bases with no gene match: 1. The CDR3 here is CASSLSGGGNTIYF. CDR3 nucleotides: TGTGCCAGCAGTTTATCAGGGGGTGGAAACACCATATATTTT.

This clonotype was picked up many times. V is TRBV7-2 and J is TRBJ1-2; 7 bases fit TRBD1. This CDR3 is 13 amino acids long. J lost 6 bases, V lost 2 bases, and 3 bases had no gene match. Germline lookup yields CDR1 SGHTA and CDR2 FQGNSA. The CDR3 region has the DNA TGTGCCAGCAGCTTACAGGGGGGCGATGGCTACACCTTC. As protein: CASSLQGGDGYTF.

This clonotype came up many times. The V and J genes are TRBV3-1 and TRBJ2-7; the D call may be TRBD1 or TRBD2 (5 bases each). This CDR3 spans 15 amino acids. Trimming removed 1 base at V and 3 bases at J, with 13 bases between. CDR1 and CDR2 (germline): LGHDT, YNNKEL (reference sequence). In DNA form, the CDR3 reads TGTGCCAGCAGCCAAGTGGGAGACAGACACTACGAGCAGTACTTC. Its translation: CASSQVGDRHYEQYF.

This clonotype has a count of ten or more. The chain uses TRBV6-6 and TRBJ2-2; no definite D call. V lost 3 bases and J 2 bases, leaving 16 bases between the germline ends. The length of the CDR3 is 17 residues. Germline V gene lookup returns CDR1 MNHNY and CDR2 SVGAGI (reference sequence). CDR3 bases: TGTGCCAGCAGTTATAAGAACTTCGGCGGAAACACCGGGGAGCTGTTTTTT. Translation: CASSYKNFGGNTGELFF.

The chain uses TRBV18 and TRBJ2-2; possibly TRBD2 for D (5 bases). This CDR3 has 16 amino acids. V was trimmed by 1 base and J by 1 base, leaving 10 bases between them. Germline-derived CDR1 and CDR2 are KGHSH and LQKENI. The CDR3 is CASSPQRGGNTGELFF. CDR3 in DNA: TGTGCCAGCTCACCACAGAGAGGAGGGAACACCGGGGAGCTGTTTTTT.

About this clonotype itself: A much more abundant neighbour one base away suggests this may be a read error. The chain joins TRBV7-4 to TRBJ1-5; D ambiguous. Germline V gene sequence: CDR1 SGHVT, CDR2 SQSDAQ. The CDR3 is made up of 10 amino acids. The CDR3: CARSGAPRHF. The CDR3 region has the DNA TGTGCCAGAAGCGGAGCCCCCCGGCATTTT.

This clonotype was picked up a small number of times. The V call is TRBV20-1, the J call TRBJ2-1; 14 nucleotides agree with TRBD2. CDR1 and CDR2 from the germline V gene are DFQATT and SNEGSKA (reference sequence). The CDR3 totals 16 residues. V lost 3 bases, J lost 16 bases, and 17 bases stayed unmatched. The CDR3 reads CSASEYGTSGGWSRFF. The CDR3 DNA reads TGCAGTGCTAGTGAGTACGGGACTAGCGGGGGCTGGAGTCGATTCTTC.

This clonotype was picked up many times. The rearrangement joins TRBV6-2 or TRBV6-3 to TRBJ2-5, with 8 bases matching TRBD1. CDR3 length: 14 residues. The germline V gene encodes CDR1 MNHEY and CDR2 SVGEGT. The V segment lost 6 bases and the J segment 5 bases; nucleotides outside the gene matches: 8. The CDR3 coding sequence is TGTGCCAGCAGGGACAGGGTTACGGGTGAGACCCAGTACTTC. As protein: CASRDRVTGETQYF.

The sample holds many counts of this clonotype. This chain links TRBV29-1 with TRBJ2-5, with a tentative D call TRBD1 (5 bases). V dropped 3 bases and J dropped 2 bases, with 13 bases sitting between them. This CDR3 has 14 residues. The germline V gene has CDR1 SQVTM and CDR2 ANQGSEA. This CDR3 is CSVEGPLRQETQYF. The DNA of the CDR3 is TGCAGCGTTGAGGGGCCCTTGAGACAAGAGACCCAGTACTTC.

This clonotype was detected ten times or more. The chain couples TRBV5-1 to TRBJ1-1, with D hard to call. Between the trimmed V and J ends, which lost 5 bases and 1 base, there was a span of 12 bases. Germline CDR1 SGHRS, CDR2 YFSETQ. The CDR3 is 14 residues long. In nucleotides, the CDR3 is TGCGCCAGCAGGAGGGAACTGACGAACACTGAAGCTTTCTTT. It encodes CASRRELTNTEAFF.

This clonotype was picked up many times. The chain links TRBV7-8 to TRBJ1-2; no clear D gene. V shed 5 bases and J shed 1 base, with 8 bases lying between them. CDR3 length equals 13 residues. Germline V CDR1 and CDR2: SGHVS, FQNEAQ. DNA for the CDR3: TGTGCCAGCAGCGCGAAGATTAACTATGGCTACACCTTC. Translated: CASSAKINYGYTF.

This clonotype was observed many times. This sequence joins TRBV12-3 or TRBV12-4 and TRBJ1-3; 8 bases map to TRBD1. The V gene end was trimmed by 7 bases and the J gene end by 4 bases; junction bases not matched to a gene: 6. This CDR3 region has 14 residues. In DNA form, the CDR3 reads TGTGCCAGCACTTACCGGGACAGGGGAAACACCATATATTTT. Protein sequence: CASTYRDRGNTIYF.

This clonotype occurred many times. The chain combines TRBV3-1 with TRBJ1-1; D is uncertain. In germline, CDR1 is LGHDT, CDR2 YNNKEL (reference sequence). The CDR3 sequence is 13 residues long. V lost 2 bases and J 6 bases, leaving 10 bases between the germline ends. The CDR3, as DNA: TGTGCCAGCAGCCAATTAGAGGTACCTGAAGCTTTCTTT. Translation gives CASSQLEVPEAFF.

Ten or more counts support this clonotype. CDR3 residues: CASNQGQGAYGYTF. In DNA form, the CDR3 reads TGCGCCAGCAACCAGGGACAGGGGGCCTATGGCTACACCTTC. The V call is TRBV5-1, the J call TRBJ1-2, with TRBD1 identical over 12 bases. Germline V CDR1 and CDR2: SGHRS, YFSETQ. This CDR3 is built from 14 residues. J gave up 4 bases and V 6 bases, and 4 bases lay outside the gene matches.

A few counts support this clonotype. This chain connects TRBV12-3 or TRBV12-4 to TRBJ2-3; D could derive from TRBD1 or TRBD2 (5 bases each). The V end lost 8 bases, the J end lost 6 bases, and 12 bases lay between the germline ends. This CDR3 is built from 12 residues. The CDR3 sequence is CASGGTADTQYF. Written as DNA, the CDR3 is TGTGCCAGCGGTGGGACGGCGGATACGCAGTATTTT.

The table lists this clonotype with many counts. The chain carries TRBV21-1 and TRBJ1-5; TRBD1 was called by the table and not checked on the DNA. TRBV21-1 is annotated as a pseudogene. This CDR3 is 16 amino acids long. The CDR3 protein is CARGPWGEYSNQPQHF. CDR3 nucleotide sequence: TGTGCCAGAGGTCCCTGGGGAGAATATAGCAATCAGCCCCAGCATTTT.

The sample holds many counts of this clonotype. This chain joins TRBV10-1 and TRBJ2-3; TRBD2 aligns across 9 bases. This CDR3 is built from 15 residues. Germline values: CDR1 WNHNN, CDR2 SYGVQD (reference sequence). With 3 bases clipped from V and 5 bases from J, the junction kept 6 bases outside the gene matches. The CDR3 DNA sequence: TGCGCCAGCAGTGAAACGGCGGGGGGGAGAGATACGCAGTATTTT. Translation: CASSETAGGRDTQYF.

Ten or more counts support this clonotype. The chain's CDR3 is CASSADRGRKGEKLFF. The CDR3 DNA reads TGTGCCAGCAGCGCGGACAGGGGTAGGAAAGGTGAAAAACTGTTTTTT. The chain joins TRBV9 to TRBJ1-4, with 9 bases matching TRBD1. The V and J ends lost 3 bases and 7 bases, in that order; junction bases with no gene match: 10. Germline-derived CDR1 and CDR2 are SGDLS and YYNGEE. The CDR3 is made up of 16 amino acids. The full variable domain, completed using reference TRBV9 and TRBJ1-4, is DSGVTQTPKHLITATGQRVTLRCSPRSGDLSVYWYQQSLDQGLQFLIQYYNGEERAKGNILERFSAQQFPDLHSELNLSSLELGDSALYFCASSADRGRKGEKLFFGSGTQLSVL.

This chain uses TRBV20-1 with TRBJ1-4, with 12 bases fitting TRBD1. Unmatched junction bases numbered 13, after V lost 0 bases and J lost 5 bases. The CDR3 is made up of 19 amino acids. Looked up from germline, CDR1 is DFQATT and CDR2 is SNEGSKA (reference sequence). CDR3 coding DNA: TGCAGTGCTAGAGATCCGTTCGAATGGGACAGGGGGCGAAATGAAAAACTGTTTTTT. This gives the protein CSARDPFEWDRGRNEKLFF.